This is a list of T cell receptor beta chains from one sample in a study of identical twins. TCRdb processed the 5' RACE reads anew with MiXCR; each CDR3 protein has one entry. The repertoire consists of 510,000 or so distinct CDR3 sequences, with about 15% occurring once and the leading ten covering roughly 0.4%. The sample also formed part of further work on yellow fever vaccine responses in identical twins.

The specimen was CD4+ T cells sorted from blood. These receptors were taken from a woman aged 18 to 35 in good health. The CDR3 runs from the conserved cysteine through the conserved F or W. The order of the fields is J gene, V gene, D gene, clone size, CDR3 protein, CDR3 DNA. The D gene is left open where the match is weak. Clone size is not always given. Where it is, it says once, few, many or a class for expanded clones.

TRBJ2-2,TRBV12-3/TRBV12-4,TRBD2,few,CASSLGTSGGNPGELFF,TGTGCCAGCAGTCTCGGGACTAGCGGGGGGAACCCCGGGGAGCTGTTTTTT
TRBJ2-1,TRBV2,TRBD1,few,CASNTGVDEQFF,TGTGCCAGCAACACAGGGGTCGATGAGCAGTTCTTC
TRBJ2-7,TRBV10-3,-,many,CAISDVVRRGDDEQYF,TGTGCCATCAGTGATGTGGTCAGGAGAGGGGATGATGAGCAGTACTTC
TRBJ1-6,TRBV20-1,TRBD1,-,CSARSGTAYNSPLHF,TGCAGTGCTAGATCCGGGACAGCATATAATTCACCCCTCCACTTT
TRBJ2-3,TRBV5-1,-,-,CASGSGLATDTQYF,TGCGCCAGCGGGTCCGGGCTAGCCACAGATACGCAGTATTTT
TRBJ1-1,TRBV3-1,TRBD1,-,CASSQRDRNTEAFF,TGTGCCAGCAGCCAACGGGACAGGAACACTGAAGCTTTCTTT
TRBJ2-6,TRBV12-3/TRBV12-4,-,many,CASSLKVGSGANVLTF,TGTGCCAGCAGTTTAAAGGTCGGCTCTGGGGCCAACGTCCTGACTTTC
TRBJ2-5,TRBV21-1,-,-,CASSCQVGGNQETQYF,TGTGCCAGCAGCTGCCAGGTTGGCGGGAATCAAGAGACCCAGTACTTC
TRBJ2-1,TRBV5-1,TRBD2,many,CASSLPTSGGNNEQFF,TGCGCCAGCAGCTTACCAACTAGCGGGGGGAACAATGAGCAGTTCTTC
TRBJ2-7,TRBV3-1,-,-,CASSQGVGSYEQYF,TGTGCCAGCAGCCAAGGGGTGGGATCCTACGAGCAGTACTTC
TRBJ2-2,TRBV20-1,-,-,CSASGAVNTGELFF,TGCAGTGCTTCTGGGGCGGTCAACACCGGGGAGCTGTTTTTT
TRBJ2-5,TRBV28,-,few,CASSLGPSRETQYF,TGTGCCAGCAGTTTAGGTCCCTCCAGAGAGACCCAGTACTTC
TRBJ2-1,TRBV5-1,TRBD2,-,CASSATSGGANEQFF,TGCGCCAGCAGCGCCACTAGCGGGGGGGCGAATGAGCAGTTCTTC
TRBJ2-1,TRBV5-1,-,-,CASSLVVGEQFF,TGCGCCAGCAGCTTGGTGGTTGGTGAGCAGTTCTTC
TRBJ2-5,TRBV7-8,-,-,CASSGSWNSGAETQYF,TGTGCCAGCAGCGGTAGTTGGAACAGTGGGGCAGAGACCCAGTACTTC
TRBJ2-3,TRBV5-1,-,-,CASSSPPDTQYF,TGCGCCAGCAGCTCCCCCCCAGATACGCAGTATTTT
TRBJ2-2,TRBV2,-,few,CASSERAVNTGELFF,TGTGCCAGCAGTGAACGAGCGGTCAACACCGGGGAGCTGTTTTTT
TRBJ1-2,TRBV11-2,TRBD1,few,CASSLARTGKNYGYTF,TGTGCCAGCAGCTTAGCCCGGACAGGGAAAAACTATGGCTACACCTTC
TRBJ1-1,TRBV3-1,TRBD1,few,CASSQGGGSDRVNTEAFF,TGTGCCAGCAGCCAAGGAGGAGGGTCTGACAGGGTGAACACTGAAGCTTTCTTT
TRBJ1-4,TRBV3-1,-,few,CASSQEVMAGGGEKLFF,TGTGCCAGCAGCCAAGAGGTCATGGCAGGAGGTGGAGAAAAACTGTTTTTT
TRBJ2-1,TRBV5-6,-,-,CASSLDRRDEQFF,TGTGCCAGCAGCTTGGACAGGCGGGATGAGCAGTTCTTC
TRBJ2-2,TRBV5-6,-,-,CASSFLIGTGELFF,TGTGCCAGCAGCTTCTTGATTGGAACCGGGGAGCTGTTTTTT
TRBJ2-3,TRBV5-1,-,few,CASSLWGGTSDTQYF,TGCGCCAGCAGCTTGTGGGGGGGCACATCAGATACGCAGTATTTT
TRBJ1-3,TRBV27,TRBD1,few,CASSRTGHSGNTIYF,TGTGCCAGCAGCCGGACAGGGCACTCTGGAAACACCATATATTTT
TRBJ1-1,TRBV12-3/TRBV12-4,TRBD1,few,CASSGQGIEAFF,TGTGCCAGCAGTGGACAGGGGATAGAAGCTTTCTTT
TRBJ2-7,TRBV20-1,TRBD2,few,CSAPSLAGRRSEEQYF,TGCAGTGCTCCGTCCTTAGCGGGTAGGCGGTCGGAAGAGCAGTACTTC
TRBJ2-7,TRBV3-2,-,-,CACSVIGTYGVSYYEQYF,TGTGCCTGCAGTGTAATAGGGACCTACGGGGTATCCTATTACGAGCAGTACTTC
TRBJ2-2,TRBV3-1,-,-,CASSQEARATGELFF,TGTGCCAGCAGCCAAGAGGCCAGGGCCACCGGGGAGCTGTTTTTT
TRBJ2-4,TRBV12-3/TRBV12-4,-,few,CASTSELAKNIQYF,TGTGCCAGTACCTCTGAGCTAGCCAAAAACATTCAGTACTTC
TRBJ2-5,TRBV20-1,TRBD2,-,CSAIRGGRETQYF,TGCAGTGCTATACGGGGGGGGCGGGAGACCCAGTACTTC
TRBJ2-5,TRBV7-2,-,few,CASSLDWVGTQYF,TGTGCCAGCAGCTTAGACTGGGTGGGCACCCAGTACTTC
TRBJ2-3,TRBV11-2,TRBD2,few,CASSLSLLAGGTSTDTQYF,TGTGCCAGCAGCTTATCCCTTCTAGCGGGAGGGACTAGCACAGATACGCAGTATTTT
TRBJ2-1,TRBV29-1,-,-,CSVESVYNEQFF,TGCAGCGTTGAATCTGTCTACAATGAGCAGTTCTTC
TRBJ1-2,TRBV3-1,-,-,CASSQAGSYYGYTF,TGTGCCAGCAGCCAAGCTGGGTCATACTATGGCTACACCTTC
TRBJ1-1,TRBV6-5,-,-,CASSYSGGALNTEAFF,TGTGCCAGCAGTTACTCGGGGGGGGCCCTGAACACTGAAGCTTTCTTT
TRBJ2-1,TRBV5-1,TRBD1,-,CASSSGQMYNEQFF,TGCGCCAGCAGCTCGGGACAGATGTACAATGAGCAGTTCTTC
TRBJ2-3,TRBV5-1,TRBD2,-,CASSLELAGKDTQYF,TGCGCCAGCAGCTTGGAACTAGCGGGGAAAGATACGCAGTATTTT